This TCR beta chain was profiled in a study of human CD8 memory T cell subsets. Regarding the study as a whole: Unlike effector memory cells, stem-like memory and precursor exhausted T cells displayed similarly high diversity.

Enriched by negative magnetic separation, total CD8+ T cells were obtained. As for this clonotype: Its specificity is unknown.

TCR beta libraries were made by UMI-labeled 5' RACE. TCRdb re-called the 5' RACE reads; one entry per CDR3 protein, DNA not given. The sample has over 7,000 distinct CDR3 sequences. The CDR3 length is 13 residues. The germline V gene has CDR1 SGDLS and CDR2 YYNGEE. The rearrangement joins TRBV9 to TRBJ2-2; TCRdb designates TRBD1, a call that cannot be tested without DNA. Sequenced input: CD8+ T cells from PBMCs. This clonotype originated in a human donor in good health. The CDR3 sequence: CATQTGNTGELFF.